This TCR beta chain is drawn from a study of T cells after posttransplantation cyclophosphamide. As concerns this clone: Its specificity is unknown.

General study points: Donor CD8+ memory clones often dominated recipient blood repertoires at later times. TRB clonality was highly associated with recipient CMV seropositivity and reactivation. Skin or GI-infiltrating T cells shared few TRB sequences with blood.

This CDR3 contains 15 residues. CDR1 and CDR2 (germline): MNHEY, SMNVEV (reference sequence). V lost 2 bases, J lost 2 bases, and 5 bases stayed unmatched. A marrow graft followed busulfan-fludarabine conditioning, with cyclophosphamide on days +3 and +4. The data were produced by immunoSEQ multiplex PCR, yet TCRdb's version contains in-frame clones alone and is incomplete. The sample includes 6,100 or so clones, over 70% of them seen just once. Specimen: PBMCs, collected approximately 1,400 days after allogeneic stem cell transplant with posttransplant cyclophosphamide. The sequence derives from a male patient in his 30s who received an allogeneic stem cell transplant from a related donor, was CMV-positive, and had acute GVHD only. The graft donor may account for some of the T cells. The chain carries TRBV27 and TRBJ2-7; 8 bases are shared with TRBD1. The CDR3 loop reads CASSLGQGIAYEQYF. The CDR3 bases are TGTGCCAGCAGTTTAGGACAGGGAATCGCCTACGAGCAGTACTTC.